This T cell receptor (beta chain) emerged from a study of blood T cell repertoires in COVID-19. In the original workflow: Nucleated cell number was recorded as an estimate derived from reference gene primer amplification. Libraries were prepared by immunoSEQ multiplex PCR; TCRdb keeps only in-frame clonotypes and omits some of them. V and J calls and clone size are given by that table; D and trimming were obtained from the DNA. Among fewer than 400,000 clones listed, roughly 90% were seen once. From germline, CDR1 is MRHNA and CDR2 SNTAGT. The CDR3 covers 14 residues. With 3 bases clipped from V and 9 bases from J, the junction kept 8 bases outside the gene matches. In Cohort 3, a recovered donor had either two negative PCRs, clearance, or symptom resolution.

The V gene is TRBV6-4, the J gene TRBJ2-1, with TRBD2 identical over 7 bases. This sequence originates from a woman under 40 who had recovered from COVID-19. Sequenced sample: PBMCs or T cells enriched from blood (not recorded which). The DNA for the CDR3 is TGTGCCAGCAGTGAGTCTCCATCGGGGGGTGAGCAGTTCTTC. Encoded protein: CASSESPSGGEQFF.